This T cell receptor (beta chain) was found in a study of fetal regulatory T cell absence and autoimmunity. The overall study: The IPEX patients lacked clinical diabetes but had exocrine pancreas autoimmunity.

This was a survey-level run. Repertoires were generated with immunoSEQ multiplex PCR, while TCRdb's copy carries only in-frame clones and drops some. The table records around 100,000 clones, 60% to 80% of them present only once. General study points: Cord blood and pancreas showed broadly similar TRB gene family usage. Some top pancreas TCR clones were over 80-fold enriched versus cord blood.

Comment on this clone: No antigen is known for it.

The receptor was derived from a male donor with IPEX syndrome. Sequenced sample: pancreas tissue.

CDR3 DNA sequence: TGTGCCAGCAGCTTAGGGACTAGCGGGGTAACCCACGAGCAGTACTTC. It is translated as CASSLGTSGVTHEQYF. V gene TRBV7-2 combines with J gene TRBJ2-7; TRBD2 matches 12 bases. Germline V CDR1 and CDR2: SGHTA, FQGNSA. The trim removed 1 base at V and 5 bases at J, leaving 6 bases unmatched. The CDR3 sequence is 16 residues long.